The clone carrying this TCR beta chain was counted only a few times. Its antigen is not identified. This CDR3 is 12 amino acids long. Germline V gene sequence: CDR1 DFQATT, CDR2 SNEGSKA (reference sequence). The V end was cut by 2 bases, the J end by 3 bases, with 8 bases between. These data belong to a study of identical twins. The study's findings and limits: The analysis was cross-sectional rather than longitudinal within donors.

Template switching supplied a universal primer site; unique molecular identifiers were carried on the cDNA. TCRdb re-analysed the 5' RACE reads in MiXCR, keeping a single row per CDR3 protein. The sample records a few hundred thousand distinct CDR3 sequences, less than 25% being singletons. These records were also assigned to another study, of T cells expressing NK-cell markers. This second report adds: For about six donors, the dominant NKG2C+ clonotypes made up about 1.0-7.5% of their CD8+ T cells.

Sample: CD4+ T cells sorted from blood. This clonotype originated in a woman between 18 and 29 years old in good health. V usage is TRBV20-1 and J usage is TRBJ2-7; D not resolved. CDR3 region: CSARSRIYEQYF. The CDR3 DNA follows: TGCAGTGCTAGATCCAGGATCTACGAGCAGTACTTC.